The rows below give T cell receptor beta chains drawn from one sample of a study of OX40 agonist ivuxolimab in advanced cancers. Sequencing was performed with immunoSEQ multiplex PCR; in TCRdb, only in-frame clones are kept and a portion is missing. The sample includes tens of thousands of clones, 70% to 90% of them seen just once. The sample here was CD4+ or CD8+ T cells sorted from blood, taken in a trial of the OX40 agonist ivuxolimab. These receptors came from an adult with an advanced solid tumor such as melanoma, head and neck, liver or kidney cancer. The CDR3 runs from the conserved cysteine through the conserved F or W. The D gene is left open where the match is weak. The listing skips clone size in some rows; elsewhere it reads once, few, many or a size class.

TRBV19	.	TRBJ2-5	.	TGTGCCAGTAGTTCCGGGATCCAAGAGACCCAGTACTTC	CASSSGIQETQYF
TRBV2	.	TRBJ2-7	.	TGTGCCAGAGGTGCCTCAGGGGCGAGTAAGTACTTC	CARGASGASKYF
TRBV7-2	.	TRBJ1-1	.	TGTGCCAGCAGCCCCCGTAACCCGCCGCGCGAAGCTTTCTTT	CASSPRNPPREAFF
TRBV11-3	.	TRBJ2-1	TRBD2	TGTGCCAGCAGCTTGGCTAGCGGGCAATACAATGAGCAGTTCTTC	CASSLASGQYNEQFF
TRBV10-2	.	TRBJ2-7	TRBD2	TGCGCCAGCAGCGCCGGGGGGCCCCTAGCGGGGTACTACGAGCAGTACTTC	CASSAGGPLAGYYEQYF
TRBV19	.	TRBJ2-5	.	TGTGCCAGTAGTATAAAGAGGGACCAAGAGACCCAGTACTTC	CASSIKRDQETQYF
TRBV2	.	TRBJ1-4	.	TGTGCCAGCAGTGCTCGCCGGACAGCAACTAATGAAAAACTGTTTTTT	CASSARRTATNEKLFF
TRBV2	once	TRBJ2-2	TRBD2	TGTGCCAGCAGCCAACTGGCGGGGGTAAACACCGGGGAGCTGTTTTTT	CASSQLAGVNTGELFF
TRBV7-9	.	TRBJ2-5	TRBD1	TGTGCCAGCAGCTTTCCGGACAGGGGCCAAGAGACCCAGTACTTC	CASSFPDRGQETQYF
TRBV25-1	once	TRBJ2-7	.	TGTGCCAGCAGTGGAGCAGGGGCCTACGAGCAGTACTTC	CASSGAGAYEQYF